Below, 25 T cell receptor beta chains from the same sample are listed, as sequenced in a study of preoperative IRX-2 immunotherapy in early breast cancer (dated by TCRdb to between 2018 and 2021). Libraries were prepared through the immunoSEQ multiplex PCR assay. Drawn from immuneACCESS, this table holds only the in-frame rearrangements with V and J called that TCRdb kept. Clones are partly lost; checked studies trace under half to an unresolved V gene and leave the rest unexplained. The sample table records around 10,000 clones; roughly 80% of these occur just once. In total, the top ten clones hold 4.5% to 7% of the sample. Interpreted using the paper, the treatment or condition label stands for: preoperative locoregional IRX-2 cytokine immunotherapy. The material sequenced was lymph node tissue, taken before IRX-2 immunotherapy. These receptors were collected from a human donor with breast cancer.

The J gene is TRBJ2-3, the V gene TRBV6-8; D remains unclear. CDR3 length equals 14 residues. The germline gives CDR1 MNHGY, CDR2 SAAAGT. V shed 0 bases and J shed 1 base, with 5 bases lying between them. As DNA, the CDR3 is TGTGCCAGCAGTTACTCCCAGGGCACAGATACGCAGTATTTT. Encoded protein: CASSYSQGTDTQYF.

The DNA of the CDR3 is TGTGCCAGCTCACCAGGACTAGGAAACACCGGGGAGCTGTTTTTT. Amino acid sequence: CASSPGLGNTGELFF. This rearrangement joins TRBV18 to TRBJ2-2, with 7 bases lining up with TRBD2. With 2 bases clipped from V and 2 bases from J, the junction kept 2 bases outside the gene matches. The germline V gene has CDR1 KGHSH and CDR2 LQKENI. The CDR3 loop spans 15 amino acids.

This clone has more than one count but fewer than ten. CDR3 region: CATSRDRQDTEQYF. The CDR3 region has the DNA TGTGCCACCAGCAGAGATCGGCAGGATACCGAGCAGTACTTC. This chain joins TRBV15 and TRBJ2-7; D is unclear. V gave up 0 bases and J gave up 6 bases, with 12 bases separating them. CDR3 length equals 14 residues. Germline assignment: CDR1 LNHNV and CDR2 YYDKDF (reference sequence).

V gene TRBV11-3 combines with J gene TRBJ2-5, with D maybe TRBD2 (5 bases). Trimming took off 0 bases at V and 4 bases at J, with 12 bases between the two ends. From germline, CDR1 is SGHNT and CDR2 YENEEA. CDR3 size: 15 residues. CDR3 sequence (DNA): TGTGCCAGCAGCTTAGAGCGGGCCCTTTTAGAGACCCAGTACTTC. It translates to CASSLERALLETQYF. Drawing the rest from reference TRBV11-3 and TRBJ2-5, the complete variable domain is EAGVVQSPRYKIIEKKQPVAFWCNPISGHNTLYWYLQNLGQGPELLIRYENEEAVDDSQLPKDRFSAERLKGVDSTLKIQPAELGDSAVYLCASSLERALLETQYFGPGTRLLVL.

The chain combines TRBV6-8 with TRBJ2-7; a possible D gene is TRBD1 (6 bases). Trimming took off 7 bases at V and 4 bases at J, with 17 bases between the two ends. CDR1 and CDR2 from the germline V gene are MNHGY and SAAAGT. This CDR3 contains 14 residues. The CDR3 nucleotides read TGTGCCAGCAAGCCCCGGGACAAGTCTTACGAGCAGTACTTC. This sequence encodes CASKPRDKSYEQYF.

CDR3 loop: CASSFLGGYYSYEQYF. The CDR3 DNA reads TGTGCCAGCAGTTTTTTGGGGGGGTACTACTCCTACGAGCAGTACTTC. The chain has TRBV28 and TRBJ2-7, with TRBD2 matching 7 bases. The V segment lost 3 bases and the J segment 0 bases; nucleotides outside the gene matches: 8. There are 16 residues in the CDR3. In germline, CDR1 is MDHEN, CDR2 SYDVKM.

In its sample, this clone was seen a few times. The rearrangement joins TRBV7-6 to TRBJ2-5; the D gene is possibly TRBD2 (6 bases). The V end was cut by 4 bases, the J end by 7 bases, with 22 bases between. The CDR3 has 16 amino acids. CDR1 and CDR2 from the germline V gene are SGHVS and FNYEAQ. In nucleotides, the CDR3 is TGTGCCAGCAGCTCCTCCGGGACTTCCTATTATGGGACCCAGTACTTC. Protein product: CASSSSGTSYYGTQYF.

J is TRBJ2-1 and V is TRBV11-3; no reliable D call. The germline gives CDR1 SGHNT, CDR2 YENEEA. V was trimmed by 0 bases and J by 5 bases, leaving 14 bases between them. The CDR3 sequence is 16 residues long. The CDR3 DNA reads as TGTGCCAGCAGCTTAGATTTCGGTAGCCTAGACAATGAGCAGTTCTTC. Its protein product is CASSLDFGSLDNEQFF.

The rearrangement joins TRBV28 to TRBJ1-3, with TRBD1 matching over 11 bases. The CDR3 runs 16 residues. V lost 6 bases, J lost 5 bases, and 9 bases stayed unmatched. CDR1 MDHEN and CDR2 SYDVKM come from the germline V gene. CDR3 amino acids: CASSVGTGGKRNTIYF. CDR3 nucleotide sequence: TGTGCCAGCAGCGTCGGGACAGGGGGAAAGCGAAACACCATATATTTT.

J is TRBJ2-1 and V is TRBV19; TRBD2 might be the D (5 bases). CDR1 and CDR2 from the germline V gene are LNHDA and SQIVND (reference sequence). V dropped 1 base and J dropped 4 bases, with 8 bases sitting between them. This CDR3 has 14 amino acids. CDR3 coding DNA: TGTGCCAGTAGTATAGGTGGGAGTTACAATGAGCAGTTCTTC. It translates to CASSIGGSYNEQFF.

The gene calls are TRBV11-3 and TRBJ2-3; the D call may be TRBD1 or TRBD2 (5 bases each). CDR1 SGHNT and CDR2 YENEEA come from the germline V gene. The CDR3 consists of 14 residues. V lost 5 bases and J lost 6, with 15 bases in between. The CDR3 DNA sequence: TGTGCCAGCAGCGGGATACTAGGGGTGGATACGCAGTATTTT. This encodes CASSGILGVDTQYF.

The chain recombines TRBV11-3 with TRBJ1-1, with D uncertain. The CDR3 is 15 amino acids. V shed 1 base and J shed 3 bases, with 12 bases lying between them. Germline V gene lookup returns CDR1 SGHNT and CDR2 YENEEA. CDR3: CASSLGRHTDTEAFF. In DNA, the CDR3 is TGTGCCAGCAGCTTAGGTCGCCATACAGACACTGAAGCTTTCTTT.

The genes are TRBV29-1 and TRBJ2-7; D tentatively fits TRBD1 or TRBD2 (6 bases each). This CDR3 has 13 residues. Germline lookup yields CDR1 SQVTM and CDR2 ANQGSEA. The germline V and J ends were trimmed by 6 bases and 3 bases, with 15 bases remaining between them. CDR3 DNA: TGCAGCGTCGGAGGGGGGACAAACTACGAGCAGTACTTC. Its translation is CSVGGGTNYEQYF.

V is TRBV29-1 and J is TRBJ1-3; a weak D match, TRBD1 (6 bases). The CDR3 contains 13 residues. V was cut by 2 bases and J by 1 base, with 6 bases left in between. The V gene's germline CDR1 is SQVTM and CDR2 ANQGSEA. CDR3 bases: TGCAGCGTTGAAACAGGGTCTGGAAACACCATATATTTT. This codes for CSVETGSGNTIYF.

The chain joins TRBV7-6 to TRBJ2-5; 7 bases align to TRBD1. This CDR3 contains 14 residues. Losses at the gene ends were 5 bases for V and 5 bases for J; bases not matched to a gene: 8. Germline V CDR1 and CDR2: SGHVS, FNYEAQ. The CDR3 nucleotides are TGTGCCAGCAGCCTCCGGACAGGTTCGGAGACCCAGTACTTC. Its translation: CASSLRTGSETQYF.

This clone has more than one count but fewer than ten. Other nucleotide sequences from this sample produce the same CDR3. Here the CDR3 reads CASSSGQGGNQPQHF. In nucleotides, the CDR3 is TGTGCCAGCAGTTCCGGACAGGGCGGCAATCAGCCCCAGCATTTT. This chain uses TRBV6-8 with TRBJ1-5, with 8 bases fitting TRBD1. V lost 4 bases to trimming and J lost 2 bases; unmatched junction nucleotides: 4. The CDR3 is 15 amino acids. CDR1 and CDR2 from the germline V gene are MNHGY and SAAAGT.

The CDR3 nucleotides are TGTGCCAGCAGTTACAGCGGCGAAGGCTACACCTTC. Translated: CASSYSGEGYTF. The chain recombines TRBV6-8 with TRBJ1-2; D is unclear. Germline V gives CDR1 MNHGY, CDR2 SAAAGT. V was pared by 2 bases and J by 8 bases, with 9 bases between. There are 12 residues in the CDR3.

The chain couples TRBV6-8 to TRBJ1-2; D not certain. The germline V and J ends were trimmed by 4 bases and 8 bases, with 11 bases remaining between them. Germline values: CDR1 MNHGY, CDR2 SAAAGT. The CDR3 totals 12 residues. CDR3 in amino acids: CASSSWAKGYTF. In DNA form, the CDR3 reads TGTGCCAGCAGTTCTTGGGCTAAGGGCTACACCTTC.

The rearrangement joins TRBV6-8 to TRBJ2-7; maybe TRBD2 (5 bases). Germline CDR1 is MNHGY and CDR2 is SAAAGT. Trimming left V 5 bases short and J 2 bases short, with 16 bases between. This CDR3 is 15 amino acids long. CDR3: CASSPGGSFTYEQYF. CDR3 coding DNA: TGTGCCAGCAGTCCAGGCGGGTCGTTTACCTACGAGCAGTACTTC.

This clone was seen more than once but under ten times. The CDR3 loop reads CASSLLSGSNQPQHF. The CDR3 nucleotides are TGCGCCAGCAGCTTACTGAGTGGAAGCAATCAGCCCCAGCATTTT. The rearrangement links TRBV5-1 to TRBJ1-5; D is uncertain. This CDR3 has 15 amino acids. CDR1 SGHRS and CDR2 YFSETQ come from the germline V gene. V was shortened by 2 bases and J by 1 base, with 10 bases between the two germline ends.

This chain connects TRBV28 to TRBJ2-1; D is uncertain. Germline assignment: CDR1 MDHEN and CDR2 SYDVKM. Trimming took 6 bases from V and 5 from J, leaving 23 bases between them. The CDR3 totals 17 residues. Here the CDR3 reads CASSRSPSRIVNNEQFF. The CDR3 region has the DNA TGTGCCAGCAGCCGATCTCCCTCTAGAATCGTTAACAATGAGCAGTTCTTC.

This clone was seen only a few times. This chain joins TRBV1 and TRBJ1-2. TRBV1 is designated a pseudogene. CDR3 length: 14 residues. The CDR3 sequence: CASSQDGGNYGYTF. For the CDR3, the DNA is TGCGCCAGCAGCCAAGACGGGGGAAACTATGGCTACACCTTC.

The rearrangement links TRBV6-8 to TRBJ1-2, with TRBD1 matching over 7 bases. The length of the CDR3 is 13 residues. V shed 11 bases and J 0 bases; nucleotides not matched to a gene: 6. Germline V gives CDR1 MNHGY, CDR2 SAAAGT. CDR3 coding DNA: TGTGCCTCGGGGGACAGCCCTAACTATGGCTACACCTTC. This translates into CASGDSPNYGYTF.

V usage is TRBV5-1 and J usage is TRBJ1-4; tentative D call: TRBD1 (6 bases). The V end was cut by 2 bases, the J end by 0 bases, with 8 bases between. The V gene's germline CDR1 is SGHRS and CDR2 YFSETQ. This CDR3 is built from 15 residues. In DNA, the CDR3 is TGCGCCAGCAGCTTACAGGGCGCAACTAATGAAAAACTGTTTTTT. It yields the protein CASSLQGATNEKLFF.

V is TRBV18 and J is TRBJ1-1, with 7 bases that match TRBD1. V dropped 3 bases and J dropped 1; count of bases not matched to a gene: 5. Germline loops: CDR1 KGHSH, CDR2 LQKENI. CDR3 size: 15 residues. The CDR3 protein is CASSPGQTRNTEAFF. CDR3 nucleotide sequence: TGTGCCAGCTCACCGGGACAGACTAGGAACACTGAAGCTTTCTTT. The full variable domain, with the rest looked up from reference TRBV18 and TRBJ1-1, is NAGVMQNPRHLVRRRGQEARLRCSPMKGHSHVYWYRQLPEEGLKFMVYLQKENIIDESGMPKERFSAEFPKEGPSILRIQQVVRGDSAAYFCASSPGQTRNTEAFFGQGTRLTVV.